This T cell receptor (beta chain) was retrieved from a study of T-cell reconstitution after alpha-beta-depleted transplantation in children. Study-wide findings and caveats: Several hundred expanded graft clones reportedly were the source of alpha-beta T cells about two months after transplant.

This clonotype was seen only a few times. Its target is unknown. Germline V gene lookup returns CDR1 LGHNA and CDR2 YSLEER. There are 18 residues in the CDR3. V was clipped by 0 bases and J by 6 bases, with 24 bases between them. Researchers prepared the TCRbeta library using unique molecular identifiers, the study reports. TCRdb reprocessed the PCR reads with MiXCR, giving one entry per CDR3 protein. Altogether fewer than 85,000 distinct CDR3 sequences are present, 12% to 15% being singletons, with the ten largest covering 27%. The source material was PBMCs, mostly from graft donor cells, sampled 180 days after TCRalphabeta/CD19-depleted stem cell transplant. The receptor was derived from a male patient between 2 and 15 years old who had a stem cell transplant for acute lymphoblastic leukemia, so the T cells may come from the graft donor. J is TRBJ2-7 and V is TRBV4-3; D is perhaps TRBD1 or TRBD2 (5 bases each). CDR3 in amino acids: CASSQEPYGAPTRVEQYF. The CDR3 DNA sequence: TGCGCCAGCAGCCAAGAACCTTACGGGGCCCCAACGAGGGTCGAGCAGTACTTC.